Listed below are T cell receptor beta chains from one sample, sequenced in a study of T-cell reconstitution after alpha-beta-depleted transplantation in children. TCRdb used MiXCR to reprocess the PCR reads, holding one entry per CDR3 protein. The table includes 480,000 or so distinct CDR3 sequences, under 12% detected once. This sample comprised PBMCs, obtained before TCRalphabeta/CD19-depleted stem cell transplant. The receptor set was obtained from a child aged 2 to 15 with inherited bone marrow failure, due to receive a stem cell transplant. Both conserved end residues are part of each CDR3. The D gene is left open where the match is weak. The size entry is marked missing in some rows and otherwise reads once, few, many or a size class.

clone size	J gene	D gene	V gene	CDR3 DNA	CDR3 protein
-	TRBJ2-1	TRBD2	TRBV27	TGTGCCAGCAGCTCCGGACTAGCGGGAGGGCCGGTGGGGGAGCAGTTCTTC	CASSSGLAGGPVGEQFF
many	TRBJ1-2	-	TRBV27	TGTGCCAGCAGTTTATTCCCGAGTCATGGCTACACCTTC	CASSLFPSHGYTF
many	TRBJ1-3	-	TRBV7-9	TGTGCCAGCAGCGCTCCGGAACAGGCTGGAAACACCATATATTTT	CASSAPEQAGNTIYF
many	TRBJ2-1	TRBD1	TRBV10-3	TGTGCCATCAGTGAGCCGCCGACAGGGGACTACAATGAGCAGTTCTTC	CAISEPPTGDYNEQFF
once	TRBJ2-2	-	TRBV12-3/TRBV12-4	TGTGACAGCAGTTTCACGGAGGCCGGGGAGCTGTTTTTT	CDSSFTEAGELFF
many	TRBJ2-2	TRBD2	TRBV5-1	TGCGCCAGCAGCTTGGGACCTCCGGGACTAGACGGCGGGGAGCTGTTTTTT	CASSLGPPGLDGGELFF
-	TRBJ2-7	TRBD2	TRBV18	TGTGCCAGCTCACCACGTGGGGAATCCGGGACTAGCGGGACCTACGAGCAGTACTTC	CASSPRGESGTSGTYEQYF
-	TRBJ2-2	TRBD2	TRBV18	TGTGCCAGCTCGCCTCCGAACAGAGCGGGAGGGCCCTCAACCGGGGAGCTGTTTTTT	CASSPPNRAGGPSTGELFF
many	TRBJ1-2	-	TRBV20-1	TGCAGTGCAGGAAGGGGCGGCTACACCTTC	CSAGRGGYTF
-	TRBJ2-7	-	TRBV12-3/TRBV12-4	TGTGCCAGCAGTCCCCGGGGGTTTGGCGCCTACGAGCAGTACTTC	CASSPRGFGAYEQYF
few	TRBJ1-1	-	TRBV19	TGTGCCAGTAGTATCGACGGACTGAACACTGAAGCTTTCTTT	CASSIDGLNTEAFF
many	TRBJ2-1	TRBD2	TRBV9	TGTGCCAGCAGCGTGGGGGGGACTAGCGGGTTTAATGAGCAGTTCTTC	CASSVGGTSGFNEQFF
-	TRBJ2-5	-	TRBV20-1	TGCAGTGCTAGGCTCGGCAGCTTGATGGAGACCCAGTACTTC	CSARLGSLMETQYF
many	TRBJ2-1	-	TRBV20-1	TGCAGTGTCTCTAGCCGGTACAATGAGCAGTTCTTC	CSVSSRYNEQFF
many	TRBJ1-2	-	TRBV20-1	TGCAGTGCCCGTTCAGGTTTGGGGGACTATGGCTACACCTTC	CSARSGLGDYGYTF
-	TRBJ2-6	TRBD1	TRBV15	TGTGCCACCAGCTTGCGGACAGGGAACTCTGGGGCCAACGTCCTGACTTTC	CATSLRTGNSGANVLTF
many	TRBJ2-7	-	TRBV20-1	TGCAGTGCTAAACAACGACTAGTTGAGGAGCAGTACTTC	CSAKQRLVEEQYF
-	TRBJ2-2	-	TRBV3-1	TGTGCCAGCAGCCAAGACGTCAGGGCCGGGAGCGGGGAGCTGTTTTTT	CASSQDVRAGSGELFF
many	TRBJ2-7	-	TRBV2	TGTGCCAGCAGTGAAGATCGGGTTTACTACGAGCAGTACTTC	CASSEDRVYYEQYF
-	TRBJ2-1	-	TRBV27	TGTGCCAGCAGTTTAGGGGGGGCGAGACCCCCGAGGAATGAGCAGTTCTTC	CASSLGGARPPRNEQFF
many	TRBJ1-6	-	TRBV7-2	TGTGCCAGCACCACCTCCCCCTACTCACCCCTCCACTTT	CASTTSPYSPLHF
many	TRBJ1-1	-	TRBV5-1	TGCGCCAGCAGCTGGGGACAGAACACTGAAGCTTTCTTT	CASSWGQNTEAFF
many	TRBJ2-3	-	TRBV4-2	TGTGCCAGCAGCCAAGAGGGCAGGACGACAGATACGCAGTATTTT	CASSQEGRTTDTQYF
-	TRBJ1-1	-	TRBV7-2	TGTGCCAGCAGCCCATTTCACCGGGCACAGGAGGGCACTGAAGCTTTCTTT	CASSPFHRAQEGTEAFF
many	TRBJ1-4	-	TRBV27	TGTGCCAGCAGTACGCGGAGGAGCGAAAAACTGTTTTTT	CASSTRRSEKLFF
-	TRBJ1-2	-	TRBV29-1	TGCAGCGTTGAAGAGGGGGCTCGAGGCTACACCTTC	CSVEEGARGYTF
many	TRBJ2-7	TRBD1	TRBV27	TGTGCCAGCAGTCCTCGGACAGGGCACGAGCAGTACTTC	CASSPRTGHEQYF
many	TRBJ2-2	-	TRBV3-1	TGTGCCAGCAGCCAAGTTCATGGCCCTAGCGCGCCGAACACCGGGGAGCTGTTTTTT	CASSQVHGPSAPNTGELFF
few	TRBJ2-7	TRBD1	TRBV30	TGTGCCTGGAACCTAGGGACAGGGGACTACGAGCAGTACTTC	CAWNLGTGDYEQYF
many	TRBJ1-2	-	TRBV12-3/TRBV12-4	TGTGCCAGCAGTTGGGCCAAGAGTCACCCCTACACCTTC	CASSWAKSHPYTF
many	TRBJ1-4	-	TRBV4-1	TGCGCCAGCAGCCAAGAGCCGGGGCGGTCGAATGAAAAACTGTTTTTT	CASSQEPGRSNEKLFF
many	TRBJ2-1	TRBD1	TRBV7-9	TGTGCCAGCAGCCCTCGGACAGGGAGAAACAATGAGCAGTTCTTC	CASSPRTGRNNEQFF
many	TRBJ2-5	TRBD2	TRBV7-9	TGTGCCAGCAGTAGGTCTAGCGGGGAGACCCAGTACTTC	CASSRSSGETQYF
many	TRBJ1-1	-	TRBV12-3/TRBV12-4	TGTGCCAGCAGTTTCGGGGGCGGTGGCACTGAAGCTTTCTTT	CASSFGGGGTEAFF
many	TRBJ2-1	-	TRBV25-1	TGTGCCAGCAGTGATAGGAGCGACACTTACAATGAGCAGTTCTTC	CASSDRSDTYNEQFF
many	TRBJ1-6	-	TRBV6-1	TGTGCCAGCAGTGAAAACTGGAATTCACCCCTCCACTTT	CASSENWNSPLHF
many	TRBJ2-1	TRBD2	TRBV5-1	TGCGCCAGCAGCTTTTCTAGCGGGAGTGTTGAGCAGTTCTTC	CASSFSSGSVEQFF
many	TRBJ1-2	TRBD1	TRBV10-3	TGTGCCATCAGTGAGCCGGACAGGGTGAGCTATGGCTACACCTTC	CAISEPDRVSYGYTF
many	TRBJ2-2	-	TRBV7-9	TGTGCCAGCAGGGAGGGGGAATTGCACACCGGGGAGCTGTTTTTT	CASREGELHTGELFF
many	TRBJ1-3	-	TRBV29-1	TGCAGCGTTGAATCCAGGGCTGGAAACACCATATATTTT	CSVESRAGNTIYF
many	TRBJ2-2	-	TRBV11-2	TGTGCCAGCAGCCAACTGACTACCGGGGAGCTGTTTTTT	CASSQLTTGELFF
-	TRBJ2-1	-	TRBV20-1	TGCAGTGCTAGCGGGACTGAGCAGTTCTTC	CSASGTEQFF
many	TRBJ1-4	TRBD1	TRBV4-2	TGTGCCAGCAGCCCCCGACAGGGAGATAATGAAAAACTGTTTTTT	CASSPRQGDNEKLFF
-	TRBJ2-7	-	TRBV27	TGTGCCAGCAGTTCCTTGGGCGCTTCCTACGAGCAGTACTTC	CASSSLGASYEQYF
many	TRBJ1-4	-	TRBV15	TGTGCCACCAGCAGAGAGAGCGCAACTAATGAAAAACTGTTTTTT	CATSRESATNEKLFF
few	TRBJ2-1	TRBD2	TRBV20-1	TGCAGTGCTGGGACTAGCGGGAGGTGGAATGAGCAGTTCTTC	CSAGTSGRWNEQFF
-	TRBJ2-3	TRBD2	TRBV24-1	TGTGCCACCAGTGACGGACTAGCGGGAAGGAGATACGAGCAGTATTTT	CATSDGLAGRRYEQYF
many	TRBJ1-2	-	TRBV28	TGTGCCAGCAGTCCAACTACCGCGACAGTGGCGGCTGGCTACACCTTC	CASSPTTATVAAGYTF
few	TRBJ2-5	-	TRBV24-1	TGTGCCACCAGTGATCCTATCGATTCCGGCGGGGAGACCCAGTACTTC	CATSDPIDSGGETQYF
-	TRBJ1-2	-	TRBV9	TGTGCCAGCAGCGACCCGGCCACCGTGAGGGGCTACACCTTC	CASSDPATVRGYTF
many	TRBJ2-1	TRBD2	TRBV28	TGTGCCAGCAGTTTCAGAGGGACTAGCGGGAACAATGAGCAGTTCTTC	CASSFRGTSGNNEQFF
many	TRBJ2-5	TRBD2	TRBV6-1	TGTGCCAGCAGTGAAGTTCGGGGACTAGTAGGGACCCAGTACTTC	CASSEVRGLVGTQYF
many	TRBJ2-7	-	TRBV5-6	TGTGCCAGCAGCTTGGAGGGCAGGTACTACGAGCAGTACTTC	CASSLEGRYYEQYF
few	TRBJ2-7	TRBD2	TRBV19	TGTGCCAGTAGACCGACTAGCGGGAGCGGGTACGAGCAGTACTTC	CASRPTSGSGYEQYF
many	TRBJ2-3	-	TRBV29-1	TGCAGCGTTGGTCGTGCAGACCTTTGTTCTAGCACAGATACGCAGTATTTT	CSVGRADLCSSTDTQYF
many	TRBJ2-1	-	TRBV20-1	TGCAGTGCCAAACCGGGGAGACTGGACTACAATGAGCAGTTCTTC	CSAKPGRLDYNEQFF
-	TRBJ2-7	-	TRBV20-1	TGCAGTGCTAGAGATCGGGGCTACACCTACGAGCAGTACTTC	CSARDRGYTYEQYF
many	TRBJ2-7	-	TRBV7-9	TGTGCCAGCAGCTTATCAGGGGTGAGGGAGCAGTACTTC	CASSLSGVREQYF
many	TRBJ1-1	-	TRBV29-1	TGCAGCGTTTCACAGGGAGTGAACACTGAAGCTTTCTTT	CSVSQGVNTEAFF
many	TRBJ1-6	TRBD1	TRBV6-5	TGTGCCAGCAGTTTTGAGGGGGCTTGGTCTAATTCACCCCTCCACTTT	CASSFEGAWSNSPLHF